This entry describes one T cell receptor beta chain. The data originate from a study of cytomegalovirus exposure and HLA in healthy donors. This CDR3 comprises 11 residues. Libraries were prepared by immunoSEQ multiplex PCR; TCRdb keeps only in-frame clonotypes and omits some of them. The sample has fewer than 250,000 clones; around four fifths are singletons. The rearrangement uses TRBV21-1 and TRBJ2-5; TRBD1, the D gene given by the table, was not confirmed from the DNA. TRBV21-1 is an annotated pseudogene. What was sequenced was PBMCs. This TCR came from a woman younger than 30 in good health and CMV-seronegative. The CDR3 sequence is CASSYRETQYF. The CDR3 DNA reads as TGTGCCAGCAGCTACAGGGAGACCCAGTACTTC.